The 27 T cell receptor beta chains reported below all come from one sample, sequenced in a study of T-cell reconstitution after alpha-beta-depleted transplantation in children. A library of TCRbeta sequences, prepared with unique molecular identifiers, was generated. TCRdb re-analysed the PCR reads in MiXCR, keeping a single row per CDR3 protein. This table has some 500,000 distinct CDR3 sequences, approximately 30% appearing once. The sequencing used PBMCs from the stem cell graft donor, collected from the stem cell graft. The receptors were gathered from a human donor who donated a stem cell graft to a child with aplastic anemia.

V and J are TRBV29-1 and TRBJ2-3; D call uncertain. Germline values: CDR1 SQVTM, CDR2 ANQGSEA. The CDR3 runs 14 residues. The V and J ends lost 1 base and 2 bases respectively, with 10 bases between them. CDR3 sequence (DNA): TGCAGCGTTGAAGTGGGTGGAAACACAGATACGCAGTATTTT. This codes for CSVEVGGNTDTQYF.

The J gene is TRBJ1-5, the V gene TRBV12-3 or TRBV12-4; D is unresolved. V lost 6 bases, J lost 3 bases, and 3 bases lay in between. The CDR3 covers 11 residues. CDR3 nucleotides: TGTGCCAGCAGCTTCAATCAGCCCCAGCATTTT. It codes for CASSFNQPQHF.

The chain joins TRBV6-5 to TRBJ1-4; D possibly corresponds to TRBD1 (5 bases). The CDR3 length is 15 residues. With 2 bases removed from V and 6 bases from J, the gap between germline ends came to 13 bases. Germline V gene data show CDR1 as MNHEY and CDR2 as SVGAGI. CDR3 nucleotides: TGTGCCAGCAGTTACATGAGGGGTGAGGATGAAAAACTGTTTTTT. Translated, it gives CASSYMRGEDEKLFF.

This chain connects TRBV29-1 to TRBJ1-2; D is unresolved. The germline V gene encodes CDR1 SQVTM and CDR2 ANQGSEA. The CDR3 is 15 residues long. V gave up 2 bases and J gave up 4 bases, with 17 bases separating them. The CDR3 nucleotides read TGCAGCGTTGAATCGCTACAGATCGCAGGCTATGGCTACACCTTC. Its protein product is CSVESLQIAGYGYTF.

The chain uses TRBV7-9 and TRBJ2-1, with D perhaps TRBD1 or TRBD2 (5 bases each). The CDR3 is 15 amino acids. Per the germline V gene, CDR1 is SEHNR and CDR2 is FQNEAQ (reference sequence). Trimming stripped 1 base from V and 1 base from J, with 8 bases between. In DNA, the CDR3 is TGTGCCAGCAGCTTAGTGGGGGAGTCCTACAATGAGCAGTTCTTC. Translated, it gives CASSLVGESYNEQFF.

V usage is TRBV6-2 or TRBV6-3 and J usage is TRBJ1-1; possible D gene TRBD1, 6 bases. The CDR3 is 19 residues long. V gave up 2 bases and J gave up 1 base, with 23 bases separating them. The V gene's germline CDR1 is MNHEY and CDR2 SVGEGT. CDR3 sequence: CASSYDSGGGRGKNTEAFF. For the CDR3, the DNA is TGTGCCAGCAGTTACGACTCCGGTGGTGGCAGGGGTAAGAACACTGAAGCTTTCTTT.

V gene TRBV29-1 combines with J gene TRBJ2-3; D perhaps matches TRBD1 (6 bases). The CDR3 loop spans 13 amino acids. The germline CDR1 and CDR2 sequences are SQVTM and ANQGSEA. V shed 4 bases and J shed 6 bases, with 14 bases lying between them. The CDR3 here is CSVVAGVGDTQYF. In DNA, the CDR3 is TGCAGCGTTGTGGCAGGGGTGGGTGATACGCAGTATTTT.

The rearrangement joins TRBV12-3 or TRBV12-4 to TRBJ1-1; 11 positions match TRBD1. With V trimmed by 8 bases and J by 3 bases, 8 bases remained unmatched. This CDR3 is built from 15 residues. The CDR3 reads CASGTGGRVDTEAFF. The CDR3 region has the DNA TGTGCCAGCGGGACAGGGGGGCGTGTTGACACTGAAGCTTTCTTT.

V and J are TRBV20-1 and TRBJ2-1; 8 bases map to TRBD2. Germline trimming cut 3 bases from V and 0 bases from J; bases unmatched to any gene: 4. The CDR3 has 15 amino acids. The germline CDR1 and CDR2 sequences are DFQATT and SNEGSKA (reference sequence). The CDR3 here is CSASRGLVSYNEQFF. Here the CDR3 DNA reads TGCAGTGCTAGTCGGGGACTAGTCTCCTACAATGAGCAGTTCTTC.

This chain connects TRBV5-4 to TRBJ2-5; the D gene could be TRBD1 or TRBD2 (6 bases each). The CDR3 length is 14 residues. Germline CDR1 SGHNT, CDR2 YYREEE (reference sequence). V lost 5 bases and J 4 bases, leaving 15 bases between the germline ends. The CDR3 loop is CASRTRDITETQYF. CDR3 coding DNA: TGTGCCAGCAGGACGCGGGACATAACAGAGACCCAGTACTTC. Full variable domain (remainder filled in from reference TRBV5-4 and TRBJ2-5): ETGVTQSPTHLIKTRGQQVTLRCSSQSGHNTVSWYQQALGQGPQFIFQYYREEENGRGNFPPRFSGLQFPNYSSELNVNALELDDSALYLCASRTRDITETQYFGPGTRLLVL.

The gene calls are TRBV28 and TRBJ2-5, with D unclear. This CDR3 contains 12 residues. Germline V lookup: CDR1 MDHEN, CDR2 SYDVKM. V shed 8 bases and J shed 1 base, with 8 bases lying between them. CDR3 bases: TGTGCCAGCCAGACGCTCCAAGAGACCCAGTACTTC. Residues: CASQTLQETQYF.

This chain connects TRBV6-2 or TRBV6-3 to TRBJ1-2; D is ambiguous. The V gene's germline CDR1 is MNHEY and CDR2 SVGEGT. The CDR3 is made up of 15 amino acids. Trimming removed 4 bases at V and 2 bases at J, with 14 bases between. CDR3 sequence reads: CASSLVTSRNYGYTF. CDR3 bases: TGTGCCAGCAGTTTGGTAACATCCCGCAACTATGGCTACACCTTC.

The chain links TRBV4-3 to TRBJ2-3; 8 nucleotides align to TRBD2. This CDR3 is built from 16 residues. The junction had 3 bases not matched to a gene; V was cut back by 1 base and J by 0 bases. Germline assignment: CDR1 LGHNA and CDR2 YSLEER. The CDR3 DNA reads TGCGCCAGCAGCCAAGGGGCTAGCGGGAGCACAGATACGCAGTATTTT. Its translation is CASSQGASGSTDTQYF.

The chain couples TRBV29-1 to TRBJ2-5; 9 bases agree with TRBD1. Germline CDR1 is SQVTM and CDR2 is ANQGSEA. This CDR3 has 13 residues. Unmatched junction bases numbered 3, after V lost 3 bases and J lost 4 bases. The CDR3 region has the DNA TGCAGCGTTGATCCGGACAGGGGAGAGACCCAGTACTTC. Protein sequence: CSVDPDRGETQYF. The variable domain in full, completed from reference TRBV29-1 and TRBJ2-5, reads SAVISQKPSRDICQRGTSLTIQCQVDSQVTMMFWYRQQPGQSLTLIATANQGSEATYESGFVIDKFPISRPNLTFSTLTVSNMSPEDSSIYLCSVDPDRGETQYFGPGTRLLVL.

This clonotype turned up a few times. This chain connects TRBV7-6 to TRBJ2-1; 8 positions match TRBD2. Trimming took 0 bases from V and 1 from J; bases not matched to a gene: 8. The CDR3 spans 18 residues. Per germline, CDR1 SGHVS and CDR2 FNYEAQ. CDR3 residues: CASSLAGLAGMSYNEQFF. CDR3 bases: TGTGCCAGCAGCTTAGCAGGGCTAGCGGGTATGTCCTACAATGAGCAGTTCTTC.

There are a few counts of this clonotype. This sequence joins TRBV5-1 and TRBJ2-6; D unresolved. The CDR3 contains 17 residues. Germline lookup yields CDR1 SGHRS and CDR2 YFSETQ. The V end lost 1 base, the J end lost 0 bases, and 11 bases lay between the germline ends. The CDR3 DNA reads TGCGCCAGCAGCTTGTATCCCGTGAGCTCTGGGGCCAACGTCCTGACTTTC. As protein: CASSLYPVSSGANVLTF.

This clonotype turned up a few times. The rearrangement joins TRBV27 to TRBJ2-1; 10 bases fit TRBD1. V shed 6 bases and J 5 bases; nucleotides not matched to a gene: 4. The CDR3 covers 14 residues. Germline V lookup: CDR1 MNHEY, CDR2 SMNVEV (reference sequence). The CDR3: CASSRDRGNNEQFF. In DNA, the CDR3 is TGTGCCAGCAGCCGGGACAGGGGTAACAATGAGCAGTTCTTC.

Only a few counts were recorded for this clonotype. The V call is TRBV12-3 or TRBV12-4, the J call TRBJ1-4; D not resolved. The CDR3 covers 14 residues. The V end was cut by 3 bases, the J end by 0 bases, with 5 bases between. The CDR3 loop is CASSLGTTNEKLFF. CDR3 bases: TGTGCCAGCAGTTTGGGGACAACTAATGAAAAACTGTTTTTT.

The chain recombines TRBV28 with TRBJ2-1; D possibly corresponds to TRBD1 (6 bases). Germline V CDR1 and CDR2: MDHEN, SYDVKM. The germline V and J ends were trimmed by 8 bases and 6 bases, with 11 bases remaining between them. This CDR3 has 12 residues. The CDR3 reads CASRYRVNEQFF. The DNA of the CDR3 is TGTGCCAGCCGCTACAGGGTCAATGAGCAGTTCTTC.

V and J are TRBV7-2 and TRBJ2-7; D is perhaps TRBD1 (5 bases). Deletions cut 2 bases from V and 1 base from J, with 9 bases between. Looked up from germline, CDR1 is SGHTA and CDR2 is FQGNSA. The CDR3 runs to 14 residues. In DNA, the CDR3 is TGTGCCAGCAGCTTAAGAAGACAGTCCTACGAGCAGTACTTC. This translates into CASSLRRQSYEQYF.

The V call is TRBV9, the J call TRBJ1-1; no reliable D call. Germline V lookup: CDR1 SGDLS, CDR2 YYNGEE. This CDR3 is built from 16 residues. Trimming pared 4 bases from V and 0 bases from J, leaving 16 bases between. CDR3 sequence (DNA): TGTGCCAGCAGCCCAAGCGGGCCGCAGATGAACACTGAAGCTTTCTTT. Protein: CASSPSGPQMNTEAFF.

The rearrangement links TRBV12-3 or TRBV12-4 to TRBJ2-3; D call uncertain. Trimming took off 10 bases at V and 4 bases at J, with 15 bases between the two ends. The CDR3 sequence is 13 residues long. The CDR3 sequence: CATSPEFPDTQYF. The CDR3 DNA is TGTGCCACCTCCCCGGAGTTCCCAGATACGCAGTATTTT.

The CDR3 bases are TGCAGTGCCCGACAGAGCAATCAGCCCCAGCATTTT. As protein: CSARQSNQPQHF. The V and J genes are TRBV20-1 and TRBJ1-5, with D possibly matching TRBD1 (5 bases). The V end was cut by 6 bases, the J end by 1 base, with 7 bases between. From germline, CDR1 is DFQATT and CDR2 SNEGSKA (reference sequence). The CDR3 is 12 residues long.

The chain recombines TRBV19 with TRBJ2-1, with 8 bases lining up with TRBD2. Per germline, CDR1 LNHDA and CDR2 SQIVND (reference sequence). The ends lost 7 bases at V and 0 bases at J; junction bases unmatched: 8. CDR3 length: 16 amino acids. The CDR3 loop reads CASTGPGTSSYNEQFF. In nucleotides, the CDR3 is TGTGCCAGTACGGGCCCCGGGACTAGCTCCTACAATGAGCAGTTCTTC.

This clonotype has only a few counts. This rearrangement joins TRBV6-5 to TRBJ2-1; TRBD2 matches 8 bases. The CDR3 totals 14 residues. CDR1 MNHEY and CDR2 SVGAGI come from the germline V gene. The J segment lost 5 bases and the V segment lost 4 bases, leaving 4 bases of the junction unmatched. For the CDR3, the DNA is TGTGCCAGCAGTTTTAGCGGGGCCGACAATGAGCAGTTCTTC. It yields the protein CASSFSGADNEQFF.

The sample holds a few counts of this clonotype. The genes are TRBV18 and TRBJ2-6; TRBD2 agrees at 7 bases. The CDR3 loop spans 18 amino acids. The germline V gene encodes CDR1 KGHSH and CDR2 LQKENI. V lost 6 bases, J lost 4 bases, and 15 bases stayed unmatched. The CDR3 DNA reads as TGTGCCAGCTCGAGGAATAGCGGGTCTTACTCCGGGGCCAACGTCCTGACTTTC. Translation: CASSRNSGSYSGANVLTF.

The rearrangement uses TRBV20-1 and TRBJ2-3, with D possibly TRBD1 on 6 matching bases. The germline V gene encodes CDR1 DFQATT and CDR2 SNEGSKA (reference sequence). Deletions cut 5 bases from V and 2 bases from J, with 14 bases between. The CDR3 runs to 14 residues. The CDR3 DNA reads TGCAGTGCTGGCCGGGACACCTTCACAGATACGCAGTATTTT. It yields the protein CSAGRDTFTDTQYF.